This T cell receptor beta chain originates from a study of T-cell memory formation after mild COVID-19. Trimming removed 3 bases from V and 4 bases from J, with 22 bases in between. The CDR3 contains 18 residues. The germline V gene encodes CDR1 LGHNA and CDR2 YNFKEQ. The authors produced TCR alpha and TCR beta cDNA libraries with sample barcodes and UMIs by 5'RACE using constant-segment primers. TCRdb passed the 5' RACE reads through MiXCR, listing each CDR3 protein once. The table has hundreds of thousands of distinct CDR3 sequences, around 27% seen once. Sequenced material: PBMCs or a T cell subset sorted from them (not recorded which). This chain uses TRBV4-2 with TRBJ2-1; D is tentatively TRBD1 or TRBD2 (5 bases each). The receptor was derived from an adult woman who had mild COVID-19 (a few samples of this study predate the infection). Cell type and time point are not known. In DNA, the CDR3 is TGTGCCAGCAGCCACGTGAGTATCGCCGGGGCCGATTACAATGAGCAGTTCTTC. It codes for CASSHVSIAGADYNEQFF.